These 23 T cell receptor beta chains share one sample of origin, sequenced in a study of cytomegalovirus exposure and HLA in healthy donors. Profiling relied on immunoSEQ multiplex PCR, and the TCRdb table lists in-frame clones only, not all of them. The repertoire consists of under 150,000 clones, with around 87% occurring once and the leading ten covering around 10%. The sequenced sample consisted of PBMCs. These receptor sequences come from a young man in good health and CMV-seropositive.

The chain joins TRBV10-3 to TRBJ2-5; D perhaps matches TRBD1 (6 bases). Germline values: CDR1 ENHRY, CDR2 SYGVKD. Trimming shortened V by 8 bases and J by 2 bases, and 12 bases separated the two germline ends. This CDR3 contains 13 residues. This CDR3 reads CAIGTRGQETQYF. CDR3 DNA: TGTGCCATCGGGACAAGGGGTCAAGAGACCCAGTACTTC.

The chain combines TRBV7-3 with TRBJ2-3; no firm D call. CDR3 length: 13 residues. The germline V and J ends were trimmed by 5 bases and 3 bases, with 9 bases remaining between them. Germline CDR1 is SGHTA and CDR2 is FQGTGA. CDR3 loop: CASSPGSTDTQYF. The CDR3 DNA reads TGTGCCAGCAGCCCCGGGTCAACAGATACGCAGTATTTT.

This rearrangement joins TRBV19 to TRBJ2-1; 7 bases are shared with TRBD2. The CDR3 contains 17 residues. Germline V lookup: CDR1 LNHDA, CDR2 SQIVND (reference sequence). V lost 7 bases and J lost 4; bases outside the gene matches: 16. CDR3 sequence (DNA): TGTGCCAGTACGGGGCGGGAGACACCCTGGGGGTACAATGAGCAGTTCTTC. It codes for CASTGRETPWGYNEQFF.

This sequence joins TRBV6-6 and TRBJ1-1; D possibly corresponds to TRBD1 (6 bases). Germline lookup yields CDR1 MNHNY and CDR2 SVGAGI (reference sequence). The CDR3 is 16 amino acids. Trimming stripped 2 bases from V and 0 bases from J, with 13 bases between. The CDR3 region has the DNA TGTGCCAGCAGTTACCAGGGGCGACCAATGAACACTGAAGCTTTCTTT. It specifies CASSYQGRPMNTEAFF.

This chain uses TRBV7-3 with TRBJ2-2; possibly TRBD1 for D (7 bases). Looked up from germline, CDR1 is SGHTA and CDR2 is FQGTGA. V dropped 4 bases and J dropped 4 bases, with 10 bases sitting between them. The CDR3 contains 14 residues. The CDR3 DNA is TGTGCCAGCAGCTCAGGGGGGAGCACCGGGGAGCTGTTTTTT. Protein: CASSSGGSTGELFF.

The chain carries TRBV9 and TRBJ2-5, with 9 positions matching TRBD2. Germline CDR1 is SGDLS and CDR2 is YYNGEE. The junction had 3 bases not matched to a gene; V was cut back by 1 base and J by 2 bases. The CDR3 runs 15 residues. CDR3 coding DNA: TGTGCCAGCAGCGTAAGCGGGGGGCGTCAAGAGACCCAGTACTTC. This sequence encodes CASSVSGGRQETQYF.

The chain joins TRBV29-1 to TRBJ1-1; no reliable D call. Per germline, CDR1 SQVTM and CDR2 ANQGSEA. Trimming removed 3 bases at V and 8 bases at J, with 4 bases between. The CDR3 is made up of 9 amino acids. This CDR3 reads CSVEREAFF. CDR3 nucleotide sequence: TGCAGCGTTGAGCGGGAAGCTTTCTTT.

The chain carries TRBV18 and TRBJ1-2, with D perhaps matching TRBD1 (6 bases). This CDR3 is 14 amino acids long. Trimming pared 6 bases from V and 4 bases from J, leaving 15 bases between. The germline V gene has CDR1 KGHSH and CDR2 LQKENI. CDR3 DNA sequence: TGTGCCAGCTCCCCAGACAGGAGAAGCTATGGCTACACCTTC. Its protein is CASSPDRRSYGYTF.

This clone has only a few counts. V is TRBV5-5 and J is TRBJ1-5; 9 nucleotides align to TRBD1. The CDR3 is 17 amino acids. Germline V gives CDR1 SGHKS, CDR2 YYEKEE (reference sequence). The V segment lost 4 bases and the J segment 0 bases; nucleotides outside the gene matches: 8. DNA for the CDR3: TGTGCCAGCAGCCTAGACAGGGGGTCATATAGCAATCAGCCCCAGCATTTT. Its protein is CASSLDRGSYSNQPQHF.

The CDR3, as DNA: TGCGCCAGCAGCTTCCCCAGGGCCCCAAATAATGAGCAGTTCTTC. It codes for CASSFPRAPNNEQFF. The rearrangement joins TRBV5-1 to TRBJ2-1; D may be TRBD1 (5 bases). The CDR3 runs 15 residues. Trimming removed 2 bases at V and 7 bases at J, with 16 bases between. Per the germline V gene, CDR1 is SGHRS and CDR2 is YFSETQ.

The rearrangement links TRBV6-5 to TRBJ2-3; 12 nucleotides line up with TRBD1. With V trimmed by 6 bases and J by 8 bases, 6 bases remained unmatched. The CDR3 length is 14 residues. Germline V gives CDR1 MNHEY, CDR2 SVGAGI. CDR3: CASRVGQGAATQYF. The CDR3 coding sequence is TGTGCCAGCAGAGTGGGACAGGGGGCAGCTACGCAGTATTTT.

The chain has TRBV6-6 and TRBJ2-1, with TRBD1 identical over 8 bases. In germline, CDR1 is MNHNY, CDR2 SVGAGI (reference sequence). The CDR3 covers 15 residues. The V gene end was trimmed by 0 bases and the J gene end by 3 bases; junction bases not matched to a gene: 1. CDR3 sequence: CASSYSGTGYNEQFF. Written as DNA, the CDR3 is TGTGCCAGCAGTTACTCCGGGACAGGCTACAATGAGCAGTTCTTC.

The DNA of the CDR3 is TGTGCCAGCAGTTACGGTCAGGGGGCTTACGAGCAGTACTTC. Protein sequence: CASSYGQGAYEQYF. The J gene is TRBJ2-7, the V gene TRBV6-6; 8 bases map to TRBD1. Germline CDR1 MNHNY, CDR2 SVGAGI (reference sequence). Germline trimming cut 2 bases from V and 4 bases from J; bases unmatched to any gene: 4. The CDR3 length is 14 residues.

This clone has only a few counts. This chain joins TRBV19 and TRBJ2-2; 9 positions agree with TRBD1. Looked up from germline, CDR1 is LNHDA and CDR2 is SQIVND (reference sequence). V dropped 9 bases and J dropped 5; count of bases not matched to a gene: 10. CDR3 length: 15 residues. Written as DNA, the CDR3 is TGTGCCAGCAACCGGGACAGGGCTACGACCGGGGAGCTGTTTTTT. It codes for CASNRDRATTGELFF. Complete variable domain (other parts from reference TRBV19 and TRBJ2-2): DGGITQSPKYLFRKEGQNVTLSCEQNLNHDAMYWYRQDPGQGLRLIYYSQIVNDFQKGDIAEGYSVSREKKESFPLTVTSAQKNPTAFYLCASNRDRATTGELFFGEGSRLTVL.

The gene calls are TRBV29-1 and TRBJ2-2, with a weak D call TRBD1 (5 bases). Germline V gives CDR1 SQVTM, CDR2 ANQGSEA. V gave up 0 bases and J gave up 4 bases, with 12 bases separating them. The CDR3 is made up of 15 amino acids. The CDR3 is CSVEDQAGRTGELFF. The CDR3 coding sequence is TGCAGCGTTGAAGATCAGGCAGGGCGCACCGGGGAGCTGTTTTTT.

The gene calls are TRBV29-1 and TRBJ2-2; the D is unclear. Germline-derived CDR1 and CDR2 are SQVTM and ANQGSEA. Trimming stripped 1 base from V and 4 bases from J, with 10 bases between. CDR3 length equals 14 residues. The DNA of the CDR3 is TGCAGCGTTGAAGGGTCTACTCGCACCGGGGAGCTGTTTTTT. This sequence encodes CSVEGSTRTGELFF.

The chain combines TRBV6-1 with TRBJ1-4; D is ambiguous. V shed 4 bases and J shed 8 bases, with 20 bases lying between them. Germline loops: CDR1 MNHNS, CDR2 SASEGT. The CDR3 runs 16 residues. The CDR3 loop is CASSGFVGSLGEKLFF. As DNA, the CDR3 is TGTGCCAGCAGTGGGTTCGTCGGAAGCCTCGGGGAAAAACTGTTTTTT.

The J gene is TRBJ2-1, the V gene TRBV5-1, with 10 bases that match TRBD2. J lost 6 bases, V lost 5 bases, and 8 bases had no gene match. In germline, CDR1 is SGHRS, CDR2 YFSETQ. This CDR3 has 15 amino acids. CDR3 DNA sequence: TGCGCCAGCAGTCTACTAGCGGGATCGGTCAATGAGCAGTTCTTC. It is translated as CASSLLAGSVNEQFF.

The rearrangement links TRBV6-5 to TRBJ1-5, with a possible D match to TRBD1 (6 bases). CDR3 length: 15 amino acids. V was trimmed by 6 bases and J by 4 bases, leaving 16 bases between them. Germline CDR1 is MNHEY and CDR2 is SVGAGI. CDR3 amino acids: CASRWTVRNNQPQHF. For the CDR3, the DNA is TGTGCCAGCAGATGGACAGTTAGGAATAATCAGCCCCAGCATTTT.

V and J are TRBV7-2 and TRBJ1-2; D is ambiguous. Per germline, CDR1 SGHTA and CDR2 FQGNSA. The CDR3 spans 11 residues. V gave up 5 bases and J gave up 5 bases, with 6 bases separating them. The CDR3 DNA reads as TGTGCCAGCAGCCCACATTATGGCTACACCTTC. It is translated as CASSPHYGYTF.

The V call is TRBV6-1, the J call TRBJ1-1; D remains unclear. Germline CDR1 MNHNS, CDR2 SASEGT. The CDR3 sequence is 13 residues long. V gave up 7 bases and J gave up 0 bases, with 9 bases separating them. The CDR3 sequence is CASKEGVNTEAFF. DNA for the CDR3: TGTGCCAGCAAGGAGGGCGTGAACACTGAAGCTTTCTTT.

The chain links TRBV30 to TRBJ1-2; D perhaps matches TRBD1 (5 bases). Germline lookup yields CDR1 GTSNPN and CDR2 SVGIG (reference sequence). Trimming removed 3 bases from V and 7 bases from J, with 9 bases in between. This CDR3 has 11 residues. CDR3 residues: CAWRVGGGYTF. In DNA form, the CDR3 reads TGTGCCTGGAGGGTCGGGGGTGGCTACACCTTC.

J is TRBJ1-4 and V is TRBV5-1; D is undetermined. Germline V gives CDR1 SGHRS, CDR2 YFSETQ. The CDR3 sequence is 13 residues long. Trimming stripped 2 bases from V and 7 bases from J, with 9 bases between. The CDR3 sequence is CASSLREGEKLFF. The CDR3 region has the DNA TGCGCCAGCAGCTTACGGGAGGGTGAAAAACTGTTTTTT.